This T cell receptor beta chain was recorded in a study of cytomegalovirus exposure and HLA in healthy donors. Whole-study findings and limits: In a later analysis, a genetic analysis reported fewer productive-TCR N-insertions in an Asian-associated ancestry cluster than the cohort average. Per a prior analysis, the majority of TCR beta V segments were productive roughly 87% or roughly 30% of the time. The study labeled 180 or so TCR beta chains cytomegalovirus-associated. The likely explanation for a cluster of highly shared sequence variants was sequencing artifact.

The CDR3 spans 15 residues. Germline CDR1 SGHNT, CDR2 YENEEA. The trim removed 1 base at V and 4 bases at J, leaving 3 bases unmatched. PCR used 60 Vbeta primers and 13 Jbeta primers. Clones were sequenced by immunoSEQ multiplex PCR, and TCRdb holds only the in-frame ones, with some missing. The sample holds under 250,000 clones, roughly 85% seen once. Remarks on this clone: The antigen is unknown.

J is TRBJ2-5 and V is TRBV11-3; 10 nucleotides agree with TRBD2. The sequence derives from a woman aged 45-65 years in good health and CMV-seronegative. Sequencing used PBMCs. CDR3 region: CASSLVPSGRETQYF. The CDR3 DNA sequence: TGTGCCAGCAGCTTAGTTCCTAGCGGGAGAGAGACCCAGTACTTC.